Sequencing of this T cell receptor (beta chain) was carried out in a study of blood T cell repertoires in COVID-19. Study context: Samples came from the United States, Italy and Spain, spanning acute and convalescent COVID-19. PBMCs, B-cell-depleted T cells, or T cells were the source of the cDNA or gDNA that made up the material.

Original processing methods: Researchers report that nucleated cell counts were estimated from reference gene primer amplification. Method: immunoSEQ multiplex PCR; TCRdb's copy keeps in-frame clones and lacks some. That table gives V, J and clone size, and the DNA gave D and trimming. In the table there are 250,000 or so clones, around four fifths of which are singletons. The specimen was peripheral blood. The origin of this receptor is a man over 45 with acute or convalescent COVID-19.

As DNA, the CDR3 is TGTGCCAGCAGCTTAGCGCTTGGGGAGTGGGAGACCCAGTACTTC. Amino acids: CASSLALGEWETQYF. V and J are TRBV7-6 and TRBJ2-5; TRBD2 is a possible D gene (5 bases). The CDR3 sequence is 15 residues long. V lost 0 bases to trimming and J lost 5 bases, with 13 bases between them. The germline V gene encodes CDR1 SGHVS and CDR2 FNYEAQ.